The clone carrying this T cell receptor (beta chain) was seen only once. As yet, its antigen is unknown. This CDR3 has 13 residues. Trimming removed 1 base at V and 6 bases at J, with 10 bases between. Germline lookup yields CDR1 SGHTA and CDR2 FQGTGA. The donors, healthy adults who were HIV-negative, had experienced no recent acute infections or vaccinations. The record originates from a study of shared clonotypes between healthy human individuals. Study-level background: Participating donors consisted of a couple of women and a few men aged 18 to 49.

Some 30,000 T cell genomes (about 280 ng DNA) went into each PBMC replicate. Assay: immunoSEQ multiplex PCR; the TCRdb copy retains only in-frame clones and omits some. The sample holds approximately 500,000 clones; around 79% are singletons and the top ten take 12%. Study-wide results and caveats: The represented genetic and exposure-history diversity was limited by the small number of donors.

This chain connects TRBV7-3 to TRBJ2-7, with D possibly matching TRBD1 (5 bases). The clonotype was recovered from a woman in her thirties or forties in good health. Some clones in this sample may be carry-over from other donors' samples. Sequenced input: PBMCs. The CDR3 DNA is TGTGCCAGCAGCTTAAAGGGGAAGAGCGAGCAGTACTTC. Encoded protein: CASSLKGKSEQYF.